These T cell receptor beta chains were read from a single sample in a study of shared clonotypes between healthy human individuals. Measured with immunoSEQ multiplex PCR; TCRdb has only the in-frame clones, and not every one. The sample consists of under 750,000 clones, 72% of them appearing once. Sequenced input: memory CD4+ T cells sorted from blood. The receptors originated from a woman aged 30 to 39 in good health. Both conserved end residues are part of each CDR3. Fields, in order: V gene, CDR3 length, D gene, clone size, J gene, CDR3 DNA, CDR3 protein. The D gene is left open where the match is weak. Size tells how often a clone was seen (once, few, many) or the class of an expanded clone, and some rows leave it out.

v_call: TRBV10-1; cdr3_length: 13; d_call: TRBD1; clone_size: .; j_call: TRBJ2-7; cdr3_nt: TGCGCCAGCAGTAAGGACAGGGCCTACGAGCAGTACTTC; cdr3_aa: CASSKDRAYEQYF
v_call: TRBV28; cdr3_length: 15; d_call: TRBD1; clone_size: .; j_call: TRBJ1-3; cdr3_nt: TGTGCCAGCAGAGAGCAAGGGGGCAACGGAAACACCATATATTTT; cdr3_aa: CASREQGGNGNTIYF
v_call: TRBV6-5; cdr3_length: 13; d_call: .; clone_size: .; j_call: TRBJ1-1; cdr3_nt: TGTGCCAGCGGCGAGGCGGACGCCACTGAAGCTTTCTTT; cdr3_aa: CASGEADATEAFF
v_call: TRBV5-4; cdr3_length: 15; d_call: TRBD2; clone_size: few; j_call: TRBJ2-7; cdr3_nt: TGTGCCAGCAGCCCAGGGACTAGCGGGACCTACGAGCAGTACTTC; cdr3_aa: CASSPGTSGTYEQYF
v_call: TRBV19; cdr3_length: 16; d_call: .; clone_size: .; j_call: TRBJ2-1; cdr3_nt: TGTGCCAGTAGTATAATGGGGCGGGCGCTTTACAATGAGCAGTTCTTC; cdr3_aa: CASSIMGRALYNEQFF
v_call: TRBV5-4; cdr3_length: 15; d_call: .; clone_size: .; j_call: TRBJ2-2; cdr3_nt: TGTGCCAGCAGCTTTTGGACAGCTGGCACCGGGGAGCTGTTTTTT; cdr3_aa: CASSFWTAGTGELFF
v_call: TRBV28; cdr3_length: 17; d_call: .; clone_size: few; j_call: TRBJ1-3; cdr3_nt: TGTGCCAGCAGTTTAATGGTGGGGCAGGGCCCTGGAAACACCATATATTTT; cdr3_aa: CASSLMVGQGPGNTIYF
v_call: TRBV11-2; cdr3_length: 16; d_call: TRBD2; clone_size: once; j_call: TRBJ2-7; cdr3_nt: TGTGCCAGCAGACCCGTCGGGCTGCGGGAGCGGCACGAGCAGTACTTC; cdr3_aa: CASRPVGLRERHEQYF
v_call: TRBV5-6; cdr3_length: 17; d_call: .; clone_size: many; j_call: TRBJ2-1; cdr3_nt: TGTGCCAGCAGCCAGGGGGGAGTAGCGGTATCCTACAATGAGCAGTTCTTC; cdr3_aa: CASSQGGVAVSYNEQFF
v_call: TRBV5-1; cdr3_length: 15; d_call: .; clone_size: .; j_call: TRBJ2-1; cdr3_nt: TGCGCCAGCAGCTTGGCCGGGACGGATTACAATGAGCAGTTCTTC; cdr3_aa: CASSLAGTDYNEQFF
v_call: TRBV6-6; cdr3_length: 16; d_call: .; clone_size: .; j_call: TRBJ1-2; cdr3_nt: TGTGCCAGCAGTCCCCTGGGGGGCCACCCTAACTATGGCTACACCTTC; cdr3_aa: CASSPLGGHPNYGYTF
v_call: TRBV5-4; cdr3_length: 13; d_call: .; clone_size: .; j_call: TRBJ1-2; cdr3_nt: TGTGCCAGCAGCGTCAGAGCTAACTATGGCTACACCTTC; cdr3_aa: CASSVRANYGYTF
v_call: TRBV6-4; cdr3_length: 13; d_call: .; clone_size: .; j_call: TRBJ2-5; cdr3_nt: TGTGCCAGCAGCGCTCGGGAGTCAGAGACCCAGTACTTC; cdr3_aa: CASSARESETQYF
v_call: TRBV19; cdr3_length: 13; d_call: .; clone_size: .; j_call: TRBJ1-1; cdr3_nt: TGTGCCAGTAGTATAGGGAGGAACACTGAAGCTTTCTTT; cdr3_aa: CASSIGRNTEAFF
v_call: TRBV12-5; cdr3_length: 16; d_call: TRBD2; clone_size: many; j_call: TRBJ2-3; cdr3_nt: TGTGCTAGTGCCCTTGGGGCGGGAGGAGGTACAGATACGCAGTATTTT; cdr3_aa: CASALGAGGGTDTQYF
v_call: TRBV28; cdr3_length: 16; d_call: TRBD2; clone_size: .; j_call: TRBJ2-3; cdr3_nt: TGTGCCAGCCTCCCCGTTTATGGGGAGGGCCCAGATACGCAGTATTTT; cdr3_aa: CASLPVYGEGPDTQYF
v_call: TRBV28; cdr3_length: 14; d_call: TRBD1; clone_size: .; j_call: TRBJ2-7; cdr3_nt: TGTGCCAGCAGGACCGGGACAGAGATCTACGAGCAGTACTTC; cdr3_aa: CASRTGTEIYEQYF
v_call: TRBV10-3; cdr3_length: 17; d_call: .; clone_size: .; j_call: TRBJ1-2; cdr3_nt: TGTGCCACCCGGGAGGTCAGCAACAGGGCTGCTAACCATGGCTACACCTTC; cdr3_aa: CATREVSNRAANHGYTF